The 10 T cell receptor beta chains below all came from one sample that was sequenced in a study of T cells in localized non-small cell lung cancer. Assay used: immunoSEQ multiplex PCR; TCRdb lists only in-frame clones, some missing. The sample has about 53,000 clones; approximately 88% are singletons. Sequenced material: peripheral blood mononuclear cells, taken before any cancer treatment. The receptors derive from a man aged 40 to 75 with stage III lung adenocarcinoma.

This chain uses TRBV19 with TRBJ2-1; the match to TRBD2 covers 15 bases. Unmatched junction bases numbered 8, after V lost 7 bases and J lost 1 base. The V gene's germline CDR1 is LNHDA and CDR2 SQIVND (reference sequence). The CDR3 is made up of 18 amino acids. CDR3 in amino acids: CASTRGLAGGDSYNEQFF. CDR3 DNA: TGTGCCAGTACCCGAGGACTAGCGGGAGGGGATTCCTACAATGAGCAGTTCTTC.

The genes are TRBV5-6 and TRBJ2-7; possibly TRBD1 for D (6 bases). The CDR3 has 13 amino acids. Germline V gene data show CDR1 as SGHDT and CDR2 as YYEEEE. The germline V and J ends were trimmed by 8 bases and 2 bases, with 14 bases remaining between them. The CDR3 loop is CASSLGAPYEQYF. The CDR3 DNA sequence: TGTGCCAGTAGTTTGGGGGCCCCCTACGAGCAGTACTTC.

The chain recombines TRBV6-5 with TRBJ2-3; the D call may be TRBD1 or TRBD2 (5 bases each). CDR1 and CDR2 from the germline V gene are MNHEY and SVGAGI. Trimming removed 4 bases at V and 4 bases at J, with 9 bases between. CDR3 length: 13 residues. Here the CDR3 DNA reads TGTGCCAGCAGTTTGAGGGACGCAGATACGCAGTATTTT. Translated: CASSLRDADTQYF.

J is TRBJ1-2 and V is TRBV9; 12 bases map to TRBD1. In germline, CDR1 is SGDLS, CDR2 YYNGEE. This CDR3 region has 16 residues. V trimming: 1 base; J trimming: 8 bases; junction bases outside the gene matches: 9. The CDR3 sequence: CASSVRGTGGVRGYTF. For the CDR3, the DNA is TGTGCCAGCAGCGTAAGAGGGACAGGGGGCGTGAGGGGCTACACCTTC.

The rearrangement joins TRBV29-1 to TRBJ2-5; TRBD1 aligns across 9 bases. The germline V gene has CDR1 SQVTM and CDR2 ANQGSEA. J lost 6 bases, V lost 8 bases, and 16 bases had no gene match. The CDR3 spans 15 residues. CDR3 residues: CSTTPGTGNRQTQYF. The CDR3 bases are TGCAGCACTACTCCCGGGACAGGGAACAGGCAGACCCAGTACTTC.

The V gene is TRBV18, the J gene TRBJ2-7; D is unclear. V lost 6 bases and J 1 base, leaving 10 bases between the germline ends. The germline CDR1 and CDR2 sequences are KGHSH and LQKENI. The CDR3 is 13 amino acids. For the CDR3, the DNA is TGTGCCAGCTCCTCCGACTTGTCCTACGAGCAGTACTTC. Translation gives CASSSDLSYEQYF.

V gene TRBV5-6 combines with J gene TRBJ2-3; 14 nucleotides match TRBD2. The V gene's germline CDR1 is SGHDT and CDR2 YYEEEE. The V and J ends lost 4 bases and 6 bases, in that order; junction bases with no gene match: 7. CDR3 length equals 16 residues. The DNA for the CDR3 is TGTGCCAGCAGCAAGGGACTAGCGGGGGCGCGGGATACGCAGTATTTT. Residues: CASSKGLAGARDTQYF.

The chain uses TRBV18 and TRBJ2-7; D perhaps matches TRBD1 (5 bases). This CDR3 region has 14 residues. The germline V gene encodes CDR1 KGHSH and CDR2 LQKENI. The V end lost 3 bases, the J end lost 6 bases, and 15 bases lay between the germline ends. DNA of the CDR3: TGTGCCAGCTCACCCACAGGTACCCTCGGCGAGCAGTACTTC. It encodes CASSPTGTLGEQYF.

This clone has a single count. The chain joins TRBV9 to TRBJ2-7, with 8 bases aligning to TRBD2. The V gene end was trimmed by 0 bases and the J gene end by 4 bases; junction bases not matched to a gene: 9. The CDR3 sequence is 16 residues long. Germline V gene data show CDR1 as SGDLS and CDR2 as YYNGEE. This chain's CDR3 is CASSVGTSGRGYEQYF. CDR3 DNA sequence: TGTGCCAGCAGCGTAGGAACCAGCGGGAGAGGATACGAGCAGTACTTC.

V usage is TRBV28 and J usage is TRBJ1-2, with D unresolved. Deletions cut 4 bases from V and 4 bases from J, with 7 bases between. The germline CDR1 and CDR2 sequences are MDHEN and SYDVKM. CDR3 length: 12 amino acids. CDR3 amino acids: CASSSTFYGYTF. CDR3 DNA sequence: TGTGCCAGCAGTTCGACATTCTATGGCTACACCTTC.